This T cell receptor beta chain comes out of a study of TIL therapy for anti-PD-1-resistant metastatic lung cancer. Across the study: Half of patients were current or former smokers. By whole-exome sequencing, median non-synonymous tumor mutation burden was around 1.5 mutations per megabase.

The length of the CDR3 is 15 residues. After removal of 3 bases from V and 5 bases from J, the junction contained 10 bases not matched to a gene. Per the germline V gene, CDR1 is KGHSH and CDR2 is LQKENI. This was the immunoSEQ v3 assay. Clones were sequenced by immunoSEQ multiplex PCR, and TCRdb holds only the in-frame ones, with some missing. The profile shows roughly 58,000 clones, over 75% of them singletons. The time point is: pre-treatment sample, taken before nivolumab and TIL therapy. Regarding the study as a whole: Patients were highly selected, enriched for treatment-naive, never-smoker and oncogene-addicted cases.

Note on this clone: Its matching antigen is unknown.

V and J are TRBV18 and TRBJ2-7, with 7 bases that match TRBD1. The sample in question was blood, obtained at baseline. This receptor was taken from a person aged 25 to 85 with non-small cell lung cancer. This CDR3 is CASSPYRGDEDEQYF. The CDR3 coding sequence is TGTGCCAGCTCACCCTACAGGGGTGACGAGGACGAGCAGTACTTC. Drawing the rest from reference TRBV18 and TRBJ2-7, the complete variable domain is NAGVMQNPRHLVRRRGQEARLRCSPMKGHSHVYWYRQLPEEGLKFMVYLQKENIIDESGMPKERFSAEFPKEGPSILRIQQVVRGDSAAYFCASSPYRGDEDEQYFGPGTRLTVT.